Here is one T cell receptor (beta chain) with its context. Its antigen is unidentified. Clones were sequenced by immunoSEQ multiplex PCR, and TCRdb holds only the in-frame ones, with some missing. The sample records tens of thousands of clones, approximately 81% being singletons. This specimen comes from a study of OX40 agonist ivuxolimab in advanced cancers. Looking at the study overall: It was permissible to have had prior anti-PD-1, anti-PD-L1 or anti-CTLA-4 therapy, and under 45% had some. Three patients showed partial responses: one hepatocellular carcinoma and two cutaneous melanoma cases. Points from the study as a whole: Expanded clones were, on average, more numerous in CD8+ T cells than in CD4+. Still undetermined is the antigen specificity of the expanded peripheral T cells.

The CDR3 totals 14 residues. Germline CDR1 reads SGHRS; CDR2 reads YFSETQ. The genes are TRBV5-1 and TRBJ2-5; D gene unclear. The J call may not be correct, given that the DNA end is closer to TRBJ2-7. This TCR was recovered from an adult with an advanced solid tumor such as melanoma, head and neck, liver or kidney cancer. The sequencing used CD4+ or CD8+ T cells sorted from blood, collected in a trial of the OX40 agonist ivuxolimab. CDR3 bases: TGCGCCAGCAGTTCGCAGTCTAGCTCCTACGAGCAGTACTTC. It translates to CASSSQSSSYEQYF.